One and the same sample provided the 5 T cell receptor beta chains below, sequenced in a study of shared clonotypes between healthy human individuals. The method was immunoSEQ multiplex PCR; TCRdb's version includes in-frame clones alone and lacks a portion of them. The table shows about 560,000 clones, with around 81% occurring only once. The specimen sequenced was PBMCs. The receptors here all came from a woman between 35 and 50 years old in good health. Some clones in this sample may be carry-over from other donors' samples.

The chain carries TRBV27 and TRBJ2-7; 13 nucleotides agree with TRBD2. The V segment lost 0 bases and the J segment 5 bases; nucleotides outside the gene matches: 7. The CDR3 runs 17 residues. The germline gives CDR1 MNHEY, CDR2 SMNVEV (reference sequence). CDR3: CASSLSWGLAGSHEQYF. The CDR3 bases are TGTGCCAGCAGTTTATCCTGGGGACTAGCGGGGTCCCACGAGCAGTACTTC.

The V gene is TRBV2, the J gene TRBJ1-2, with 7 bases lining up with TRBD1. The CDR3 spans 12 residues. Germline trimming cut 4 bases from V and 8 bases from J; bases unmatched to any gene: 4. Germline CDR1 reads SNHLY; CDR2 reads FYNNEI. The CDR3 nucleotides are TGTGCCAGCAGTGGACAGGGTCTCGGCTACACCTTC. It codes for CASSGQGLGYTF.

CDR3 protein: CASSLAGDTGELFF. CDR3 DNA sequence: TGTGCCAGCAGCTTAGCAGGGGACACCGGGGAGCTGTTTTTT. The chain combines TRBV7-2 with TRBJ2-2, with D possibly TRBD1 on 5 matching bases. The CDR3 totals 14 residues. Germline V gives CDR1 SGHTA, CDR2 FQGNSA. The V and J ends lost 0 bases and 3 bases respectively, with 5 bases between them.

This clone has more than one count but fewer than ten. This CDR3 is also generated by other DNA sequences in the sample. The rearrangement joins TRBV19 to TRBJ1-5, with 9 bases fitting TRBD1. V dropped 5 bases and J dropped 4; count of bases not matched to a gene: 0. Germline V gene sequence: CDR1 LNHDA, CDR2 SQIVND (reference sequence). The CDR3 totals 13 residues. CDR3 amino acids: CASSGTGNQPQHF. In DNA, the CDR3 is TGTGCCAGTAGTGGGACAGGGAATCAGCCCCAGCATTTT.

This clone was counted only a few times. The chain joins TRBV6-4 to TRBJ2-7; 8 nucleotides align to TRBD2. CDR1 and CDR2 (germline): MRHNA, SNTAGT. This CDR3 region has 16 residues. V shed 4 bases, J shed 6 bases, and the junction held 14 bases outside the gene matches. The CDR3 sequence: CASSALAGSALVEQYF. Written as DNA, the CDR3 is TGTGCCAGCAGTGCGCTAGCGGGCTCGGCATTGGTCGAGCAGTACTTC.